This T cell receptor beta chain appears in the sequencing data of a study of blood T cell repertoires in COVID-19. Across the whole study: Acute and convalescent COVID-19 specimens originated in the United States, Italy and Spain. PBMCs, B-cell-depleted T cells, or T cells were the source of the cDNA or gDNA that made up the material.

The method was immunoSEQ multiplex PCR; TCRdb's version includes in-frame clones alone and lacks a portion of them. The table lists about 230,000 clones, around 84% of them singletons. Seattle patient enrollment occurred during active infection, with longitudinal follow-up thereafter. Per the germline V gene, CDR1 is SNHLY and CDR2 is FYNNEI. The CDR3 has 12 amino acids. V gave up 4 bases and J gave up 6 bases; unmatched junction bases: 0. This chain joins TRBV2 and TRBJ2-7; 10 bases fit TRBD2. The sample taken for sequencing was peripheral blood. The clonotype was recovered from a man over 45 with COVID-19, enrolled during active disease. CDR3 coding DNA: TGTGCCAGCAGTGGGACTAGCGGCGAGCAGTACTTC. Protein sequence: CASSGTSGEQYF.